Shown below are 32 T cell receptor beta chains from a single sample sequenced in a study of Ad26.COV2.S vaccination and SARS-CoV-2 variants. The data were produced by immunoSEQ multiplex PCR, yet TCRdb's version contains in-frame clones alone and is incomplete. The sample contains fewer than 300,000 clones, around 87% of which appear only once. Indicated treatment: around 19 received Ad26.COV2.S at low or high dose, single or two shots; roughly five received placebo; per-sample allocation not given. Material that was analyzed had been drawn on day 63 after the first vaccine or placebo injection. This sample comprised peripheral blood, obtained in a trial of Ad26.COV2.S vaccine versus placebo. These receptor sequences come from a person between 18 and 65 years old who received the Ad26.COV2.S COVID-19 vaccine or a placebo.

This chain links TRBV30 with TRBJ1-2; unclear D gene. The germline V gene encodes CDR1 GTSNPN and CDR2 SVGIG (reference sequence). The CDR3 totals 11 residues. Trimming shortened V by 5 bases and J by 8 bases, and 12 bases separated the two germline ends. The CDR3 loop reads CAWPPRRGYTF. CDR3 bases: TGTGCCTGGCCTCCAAGGAGGGGCTACACCTTC.

The chain employs TRBV11-2 and TRBJ2-5; D is ambiguous. The CDR3 extends over 13 amino acids. Germline CDR1 SGHAT, CDR2 FQNNGV. V lost 3 bases, J lost 1 base, and 6 bases lay in between. In DNA, the CDR3 is TGTGCCAGCAGCTTCACATTCCAAGAGACCCAGTACTTC. Protein product: CASSFTFQETQYF. Full variable domain (rest looked up from reference TRBV11-2 and TRBJ2-5): EAGVAQSPRYKIIEKRQSVAFWCNPISGHATLYWYQQILGQGPKLLIQFQNNGVVDDSQLPKDRFSAERLKGVDSTLKIQPAKLEDSAVYLCASSFTFQETQYFGPGTRLLVL.

This chain uses TRBV9 with TRBJ2-2, with D possibly being TRBD1 (6 bases). V shed 0 bases and J shed 5 bases, with 17 bases lying between them. Germline-derived CDR1 and CDR2 are SGDLS and YYNGEE. The CDR3 totals 17 residues. CDR3 coding DNA: TGTGCCAGCAGCGTAGCAAATACGGGACAAAAGACCGGGGAGCTGTTTTTT. Amino acids: CASSVANTGQKTGELFF.

CDR3 loop: CASSWTSGLQETQYF. CDR3 nucleotide sequence: TGTGCCAGCAGCTGGACTAGCGGGCTTCAAGAGACCCAGTACTTC. V is TRBV3-1 (or the pseudogene TRBV3-2) and J is TRBJ2-5; 11 bases fit TRBD2. The V gene's germline CDR1 is LGHDT and CDR2 YNNKEL (reference sequence). V was clipped by 5 bases and J by 2 bases; unmatched bases: 4. CDR3 length: 15 residues.

Turning to this clone: In the same sample, other DNA sequences code for this CDR3. The chain links TRBV30 to TRBJ1-5; TRBD1 aligns across 8 bases. Trimming removed 0 bases from V and 7 bases from J; junction bases left unmatched: 5. The V gene's germline CDR1 is GTSNPN and CDR2 SVGIG (reference sequence). The CDR3 loop spans 14 amino acids. In nucleotides, the CDR3 is TGTGCCTGGAGTGTAGGACAGGGCGGGCAGCCCCAGCATTTT. Translating it yields CAWSVGQGGQPQHF.

The chain joins TRBV7-2 to TRBJ1-3, with D unresolved. V lost 4 bases to trimming and J lost 0 bases, with 7 bases between them. This CDR3 contains 14 residues. Per germline, CDR1 SGHTA and CDR2 FQGNSA. CDR3 DNA sequence: TGTGCCAGCAGCTCAGTATCCTCTGGAAACACCATATATTTT. This codes for CASSSVSSGNTIYF. Supplemented by reference TRBV7-2 and TRBJ1-3, the full variable domain reads GAGVSQSPSNKVTEKGKDVELRCDPISGHTALYWYRQSLGQGLEFLIYFQGNSAPDKSGLPSDRFSAERTGGSVSTLTIQRTQQEDSAVYLCASSSVSSGNTIYFGEGSWLTVV.

Concerning this clone itself: This sample also contains other DNA sequences that code for the same CDR3. The gene calls are TRBV7-8 and TRBJ2-5; 7 nucleotides match TRBD1. The V gene end was trimmed by 8 bases and the J gene end by 1 base; junction bases not matched to a gene: 1. Germline loops: CDR1 SGHVS, CDR2 FQNEAQ. This CDR3 spans 12 amino acids. Here the CDR3 DNA reads TGTGCCAGCCGGGACAGCCAAGAGACCCAGTACTTC. Translated, it gives CASRDSQETQYF.

The J gene is TRBJ1-4, the V gene TRBV7-3; D is unclear. The germline V gene has CDR1 SGHTA and CDR2 FQGTGA. The CDR3 loop spans 11 amino acids. Trimming took off 3 bases at V and 8 bases at J, with 4 bases between the two ends. In DNA form, the CDR3 reads TGTGCCAGCAGCTTTGGGGAAAAACTGTTTTTT. It specifies CASSFGEKLFF.

The CDR3 loop reads CAISASGGALKETQYF. The CDR3 bases are TGTGCCATCAGTGCCTCGGGGGGGGCTTTAAAAGAGACCCAGTACTTC. V and J are TRBV10-3 and TRBJ2-5; 8 nucleotides align to TRBD2. Germline V lookup: CDR1 ENHRY, CDR2 SYGVKD. V shed 4 bases and J 3 bases; nucleotides not matched to a gene: 10. CDR3 length: 16 residues.

The V gene is TRBV19, the J gene TRBJ1-1; D gene unclear. The germline CDR1 and CDR2 sequences are LNHDA and SQIVND (reference sequence). The CDR3 sequence is 13 residues long. Trimming took 6 bases from V and 3 from J, leaving 11 bases between them. The CDR3 nucleotides read TGTGCCAGTAGCCTCCTTGGGTACACTGAAGCTTTCTTT. Translation gives CASSLLGYTEAFF. The variable domain in full, completed from reference TRBV19 and TRBJ1-1, reads DGGITQSPKYLFRKEGQNVTLSCEQNLNHDAMYWYRQDPGQGLRLIYYSQIVNDFQKGDIAEGYSVSREKKESFPLTVTSAQKNPTAFYLCASSLLGYTEAFFGQGTRLTVV.

The rearrangement uses TRBV5-1 and TRBJ1-1, with D perhaps matching TRBD1 (6 bases). Germline lookup yields CDR1 SGHRS and CDR2 YFSETQ. V was clipped by 4 bases and J by 3 bases, with 10 bases between them. The CDR3 spans 13 residues. Written as DNA, the CDR3 is TGCGCCAGCAGCCCACAGGGATACACTGAAGCTTTCTTT. It translates to CASSPQGYTEAFF.

The V gene is TRBV30, the J gene TRBJ2-3; 8 bases are a match to TRBD2. This CDR3 has 16 amino acids. V lost 2 bases and J lost 2; bases outside the gene matches: 9. Germline values: CDR1 GTSNPN, CDR2 SVGIG (reference sequence). CDR3 nucleotides: TGTGCCTGGAGTCTTCTAGCGGGCCGATACACAGATACGCAGTATTTT. Its translation is CAWSLLAGRYTDTQYF.

The CDR3 coding sequence is TGTGCCATCACCTTGGGGGTGAACACTGAAGCTTTCTTT. It codes for CAITLGVNTEAFF. The chain employs TRBV10-3 and TRBJ1-1; TRBD1 is a possible D gene (5 bases). V was pared by 7 bases and J by 0 bases, with 9 bases between. CDR1 and CDR2 from the germline V gene are ENHRY and SYGVKD. The CDR3 runs 13 residues.

The CDR3 reads CASSLGQLSNTEAFF. CDR3 DNA: TGTGCCAGCAGCCTCGGACAGTTATCGAACACTGAAGCTTTCTTT. The chain links TRBV7-9 to TRBJ1-1, with D perhaps TRBD1 (6 bases). The CDR3 has 15 residues. V dropped 5 bases and J dropped 1 base, with 14 bases sitting between them. Germline CDR1 SEHNR, CDR2 FQNEAQ (reference sequence). Full variable domain (rest looked up from reference TRBV7-9 and TRBJ1-1): DTGVSQNPRHKITKRGQNVTFRCDPISEHNRLYWYRQTLGQGPEFLTYFQNEAQLEKSRLLSDRFSAERPKGSFSTLEIQRTEQGDSAMYLCASSLGQLSNTEAFFGQGTRLTVV.

This clone has a single count. The chain combines TRBV7-8 with TRBJ2-7; D perhaps matches TRBD2 (5 bases). The CDR3 totals 15 residues. Trimming cost V 4 bases and J 4 bases, with 17 bases left between them. Germline lookup yields CDR1 SGHVS and CDR2 FQNEAQ. The CDR3 nucleotides read TGTGCCAGCAGCTACTTAGTACCCTTAGCGTACGAGCAGTACTTC. This codes for CASSYLVPLAYEQYF.

Points on this clone: This CDR3 is also generated by other DNA sequences in the sample. The genes are TRBV7-2 and TRBJ1-3; no reliable D call. Trimming took 1 base from V and 3 from J, leaving 4 bases between them. The CDR3 has 13 amino acids. CDR1 and CDR2 (germline): SGHTA, FQGNSA. The CDR3 DNA follows: TGTGCCAGCAGCTTAGATCGTGGAAACACCATATATTTT. It yields the protein CASSLDRGNTIYF.

This clone was seen only a few times. The chain is built from TRBV19 and TRBJ1-1, with D unresolved. V was cut by 7 bases and J by 0 bases, with 9 bases left in between. CDR1 is LNHDA, CDR2 SQIVND, per germline (reference sequence). This CDR3 spans 13 amino acids. The CDR3 protein is CASNEKVNTEAFF. The CDR3 nucleotides are TGTGCCAGTAACGAGAAGGTGAACACTGAAGCTTTCTTT.

This sequence joins TRBV20-1 and TRBJ2-7, with TRBD2 matching 8 bases. The V segment lost 3 bases and the J segment 1 base; nucleotides outside the gene matches: 11. This CDR3 region has 16 residues. Per the germline V gene, CDR1 is DFQATT and CDR2 is SNEGSKA (reference sequence). The CDR3 nucleotides read TGCAGTGCTAGTGCTTCCCTTAGCGGGACTTCCTACGAGCAGTACTTC. Protein: CSASASLSGTSYEQYF.

The chain employs TRBV19 and TRBJ2-3, with 9 bases identical to TRBD2. The CDR3 is 17 amino acids. Germline V gene sequence: CDR1 LNHDA, CDR2 SQIVND (reference sequence). Trimming at V came to 3 bases and at J to 1 base, leaving 8 bases not matched to a gene. CDR3 DNA sequence: TGTGCCAGTAGTATGACGATAGCGGGGGCCCGCACAGATACGCAGTATTTT. Its protein is CASSMTIAGARTDTQYF.

This clone was observed once. V gene TRBV28 combines with J gene TRBJ1-1, with TRBD1 matching 11 bases. V lost 5 bases to trimming and J lost 1 base; unmatched junction nucleotides: 6. The CDR3 consists of 16 residues. Germline assignment: CDR1 MDHEN and CDR2 SYDVKM. The CDR3 spells CASSLGTGGRNTEAFF. The DNA for the CDR3 is TGTGCCAGCAGTCTCGGGACAGGGGGGAGGAACACTGAAGCTTTCTTT.

The genes are TRBV10-3 and TRBJ2-7; D unresolved. This CDR3 comprises 15 residues. The germline V and J ends were trimmed by 3 bases and 3 bases, with 15 bases remaining between them. Germline V gives CDR1 ENHRY, CDR2 SYGVKD. The CDR3 sequence: CAISESGAYLYEQYF. CDR3 DNA: TGTGCCATCAGTGAATCGGGCGCCTATCTCTACGAGCAGTACTTC.

The CDR3 sequence: CASSLPYTGELFF. In DNA form, the CDR3 reads TGTGCCAGCAGTTTACCGTACACCGGGGAGCTGTTTTTT. This rearrangement joins TRBV12-3 or TRBV12-4 to TRBJ2-2; D unresolved. This CDR3 is built from 13 residues. Trimming removed 2 bases at V and 3 bases at J, with 4 bases between.

V and J are TRBV19 and TRBJ1-1; 11 nucleotides agree with TRBD1. Losses at the gene ends were 8 bases for V and 6 bases for J; bases not matched to a gene: 5. CDR3 length equals 13 residues. CDR1 and CDR2 (germline): LNHDA, SQIVND (reference sequence). CDR3 region: CASRDRGSPEAFF. For the CDR3, the DNA is TGTGCCAGTCGGGACAGGGGGAGCCCTGAAGCTTTCTTT.

The rearrangement links TRBV27 to TRBJ2-1; 12 bases line up with TRBD2. The ends lost 5 bases at V and 7 bases at J; junction bases unmatched: 12. The CDR3 length is 17 residues. CDR1 and CDR2 from the germline V gene are MNHEY and SMNVEV (reference sequence). In DNA form, the CDR3 reads TGTGCCAGCAGTCGCGGCCCACTAGCGGGAGGATCAAATGAGCAGTTCTTC. Its translation: CASSRGPLAGGSNEQFF.

This clone has only one observation. The chain links TRBV18 to TRBJ1-4; the match to TRBD1 covers 7 bases. The CDR3 consists of 16 residues. Germline loops: CDR1 KGHSH, CDR2 LQKENI. V shed 4 bases and J 0 bases; nucleotides not matched to a gene: 5. The chain's CDR3 is CASSRTGLATNEKLFF. The CDR3, as DNA: TGTGCCAGCTCACGGACAGGTCTTGCAACTAATGAAAAACTGTTTTTT.

J is TRBJ2-7 and V is TRBV5-1, with 8 bases lining up with TRBD2. Unmatched junction bases numbered 6, after V lost 0 bases and J lost 4 bases. This CDR3 spans 15 amino acids. Germline CDR1 SGHRS, CDR2 YFSETQ. The chain's CDR3 is CASSLVSGGPYEQYF. CDR3 DNA: TGCGCCAGCAGCTTGGTGTCGGGAGGGCCTTACGAGCAGTACTTC.

The chain joins TRBV28 to TRBJ1-5; the D gene is possibly TRBD1 (6 bases). The CDR3 is made up of 15 amino acids. Germline-derived CDR1 and CDR2 are MDHEN and SYDVKM. Trimming cost V 3 bases and J 4 bases, with 13 bases left between them. The CDR3 sequence is CASSFGGRLNQPQHF. The CDR3 DNA sequence: TGTGCCAGCAGTTTTGGGGGGCGATTGAATCAGCCCCAGCATTTT.

In DNA form, the CDR3 reads TGTGCCAGTAGTATAGATAGACAGGGAAGCTACGAGCAGTACTTC. It is translated as CASSIDRQGSYEQYF. This chain links TRBV19 with TRBJ2-7; TRBD1 aligns across 7 bases. The V gene's germline CDR1 is LNHDA and CDR2 SQIVND (reference sequence). Trimming cost V 0 bases and J 3 bases; bases outside gene matches: 5. CDR3 size: 15 residues.

The rearrangement links TRBV9 to TRBJ2-1; no firm D call. There are 10 residues in the CDR3. V shed 4 bases and J shed 13 bases, with 9 bases lying between them. The germline V gene encodes CDR1 SGDLS and CDR2 YYNGEE. For the CDR3, the DNA is TGTGCCAGCAGCATCCGGTCCCAGTTCTTC. Encoded protein: CASSIRSQFF.

The chain joins TRBV6-6 to TRBJ1-2; unclear D gene. The CDR3 length is 15 residues. Germline CDR1 reads MNHNY; CDR2 reads SVGAGI (reference sequence). V lost 0 bases to trimming and J lost 2 bases, with 10 bases between them. CDR3 loop: CASSYSRQTNYGYTF. DNA of the CDR3: TGTGCCAGCAGTTACTCGAGGCAGACGAACTATGGCTACACCTTC.

The V and J genes are TRBV3-1 (or the pseudogene TRBV3-2) and TRBJ1-3; no definite D call. The CDR3 is made up of 15 amino acids. Germline V gene sequence: CDR1 LGHDT, CDR2 YNNKEL (reference sequence). The germline V and J ends were trimmed by 1 base and 0 bases, with 7 bases remaining between them. CDR3 amino acids: CASSQGWGSGNTIYF. The CDR3 nucleotides read TGTGCCAGCAGCCAAGGTTGGGGCTCTGGAAACACCATATATTTT.

The chain recombines TRBV5-1 with TRBJ2-7, with a weak D call TRBD2 (5 bases). The CDR3 length is 13 residues. Trimming pared 4 bases from V and 5 bases from J, leaving 13 bases between. The germline V gene has CDR1 SGHRS and CDR2 YFSETQ. This CDR3 is CASSGGSENEQYF. The CDR3 coding sequence is TGCGCCAGCAGCGGAGGTTCGGAAAACGAGCAGTACTTC.